These T cell receptor beta chains were read from a single sample in a study of T cells after yellow fever vaccination. TCRdb re-called the 5' RACE reads with MiXCR, one entry per CDR3 protein. The sample carries 300,000 or so distinct CDR3 sequences, about 6.6% recorded once. The sample consisted of PBMCs, taken roughly 46 days after the first yellow fever vaccination. These receptor sequences come from a man aged 18-30 years who received the YFV17D yellow fever vaccine. CDR3s include the opening cysteine and the closing phenylalanine or tryptophan. A D gene is named only where the DNA matches it firmly. A clone size is listed for some rows: how often the clone was seen (once, few, many), or a class if it is expanded.

D gene,clone size,V gene,J gene,CDR3 DNA,CDR3 protein
.,.,TRBV5-1,TRBJ1-6,TGCGCCAGCAGCCTCCGGGCAGCTGATAATTCACCCCTCCACTTT,CASSLRAADNSPLHF
.,many,TRBV5-1,TRBJ1-1,TGCGCCAGCAGCCGATCAGGGATTCAGTCGGCTGAAGCTTTCTTT,CASSRSGIQSAEAFF
TRBD1,.,TRBV6-1,TRBJ2-1,TGTGCCAGCAGATCAGGGGGCGAGGTCCATGAGCAGTTCTTC,CASRSGGEVHEQFF
.,few,TRBV6-5,TRBJ1-6,TGTGCCAGCAGTTACCGGGGTGGGTCACCCCTCCACTTT,CASSYRGGSPLHF
TRBD1,few,TRBV15,TRBJ1-1,TGTGCCACCAGCGGCGTGCAGGGGGGTGGTGAAGCTTTCTTT,CATSGVQGGGEAFF
.,many,TRBV5-6,TRBJ2-1,TGTGCCAGCAGCTCGGGGTTGATGGTTGAGCAGTTCTTC,CASSSGLMVEQFF
.,many,TRBV30,TRBJ1-5,TGTGCCTGGAGTGTACGGGACGGCCAGCCCCAGCATTTT,CAWSVRDGQPQHF
.,many,TRBV15,TRBJ1-2,TGTGCCACCAGCAGAGATCATTGGCGGGGCTACACCTTC,CATSRDHWRGYTF
.,few,TRBV6-6,TRBJ2-5,TGTGCCAGCAGTTACGTGGGCCAGACCCAGTACTTC,CASSYVGQTQYF
TRBD1,few,TRBV20-1,TRBJ1-3,TGCAGTGCTAGTGGACAGGGGGGCGGAAACACCATATATTTT,CSASGQGGGNTIYF
.,.,TRBV11-2,TRBJ2-5,TGTGCCAGCAGGTCAAACCGCCATCGTGAGACCCAGTACTTC,CASRSNRHRETQYF
.,many,TRBV5-1,TRBJ2-2,TGCGCCAGCAGCTTTTCACGGCAAGACGGGGAGCTGTTTTTT,CASSFSRQDGELFF
.,few,TRBV4-2,TRBJ2-7,TGTGCCAGCAGCCTCGAAACCACGGTGCCCCGCTACGAGCAGTACTTC,CASSLETTVPRYEQYF
.,.,TRBV4-1,TRBJ1-3,TGCGCCAGCAGCCAAGAGGGACCTTTCTCTGGAAACACCATATATTTT,CASSQEGPFSGNTIYF
TRBD1,many,TRBV9,TRBJ2-7,TGTGCCAGCAGCGTAGCTGGGGGACAGGGGGACTACGAGCAGTACTTC,CASSVAGGQGDYEQYF
TRBD2,.,TRBV10-2,TRBJ2-3,TGCGCCAGCAGTGAGTTTCGGCGGGGGGGCACAGATACGCAGTATTTT,CASSEFRRGGTDTQYF
.,.,TRBV11-2,TRBJ2-5,TGTGCCAGCAGCCCTAGGGGCGCTGCCTGGAGCCAAGAGACCCAGTACTTC,CASSPRGAAWSQETQYF
TRBD1,.,TRBV12-3/TRBV12-4,TRBJ1-1,TGTGCCAGCAGGGGACAGGGGAGCACTGAAGCTTTCTTT,CASRGQGSTEAFF
.,many,TRBV4-3,TRBJ2-5,TGCGCCAGCAGCTCGGGGTACCAAGAGACCCAGTACTTC,CASSSGYQETQYF
.,.,TRBV11-3,TRBJ2-3,TGTGCCAGCAGCGCATACGGGGGAAACTCATTCACAGATACGCAGTATTTT,CASSAYGGNSFTDTQYF
.,few,TRBV5-4,TRBJ1-6,TGTGCCAGCAGCTTTCGGCTTTGGGGGACTGAGAAACCGAATTCACCCCTCCACTTT,CASSFRLWGTEKPNSPLHF
.,few,TRBV20-1,TRBJ2-3,TGCAGTGCTGACCCTAACCGGGGACTTTTGCAGTATTTT,CSADPNRGLLQYF